Listed below are T cell receptor beta chains from one sample, sequenced in a study of blood T cell repertoires in COVID-19. Some clones are missing from TCRdb's copy, which holds only in-frame ones; the method was immunoSEQ multiplex PCR. The table includes about 240,000 clones, about 80% detected once. Sequenced material: peripheral blood. All receptors come from a man younger than 45 who had recovered from COVID-19. Each CDR3 is given with its conserved first and last residue. D genes are given only for firm matches. Some rows mark clone size as missing; the rest say once, few, many or name a class of expanded clone.

>TRBJ1-2|TRBV6-5|-|-
CASSYAGANYGYTF
TGTGCCAGCAGTTATGCAGGGGCTAACTATGGCTACACCTTC
>TRBJ2-7|TRBV10-3|-|-
CAISESTGTYEQYF
TGTGCCATCAGTGAGTCGACAGGAACCTACGAGCAGTACTTC
>TRBJ2-4|TRBV2|-|-
CASSDVGVIAKNIQYF
TGTGCCAGCAGTGACGTCGGGGTCATAGCCAAAAACATTCAGTACTTC
>TRBJ2-7|TRBV7-8|TRBD1|-
CASSLRQGIPPYEQYF
TGTGCCAGCAGCTTGAGACAGGGGATCCCTCCCTACGAGCAGTACTTC
>TRBJ1-2|TRBV5-5|-|-
CASSPRGGGYGYTF
TGTGCCAGCAGCCCACGAGGGGGTGGCTATGGCTACACCTTC
>TRBJ1-2|TRBV7-2|-|-
CASSLSPFGYGYTF
TGTGCCAGCAGCTTAAGCCCCTTTGGCTATGGCTACACCTTC
>TRBJ2-5|TRBV7-2|TRBD2|-
CASSPAAGGRRETQYF
TGTGCCAGCAGCCCAGCAGCGGGGGGGCGGAGAGAGACCCAGTACTTC
>TRBJ1-4|TRBV3-1/TRBV3-2|TRBD1|-
CASSPGTGAEKLFF
TGTGCCAGCAGCCCAGGGACAGGGGCCGAAAAACTGTTTTTT
>TRBJ2-3|TRBV29-1|TRBD2|-
CSVDGRTSTDTQYF
TGCAGCGTTGACGGGAGGACTAGCACAGATACGCAGTATTTT
>TRBJ2-5|TRBV7-6|TRBD2|few
CASTMSGGGETQYF
TGTGCCAGCACCATGAGCGGGGGGGGAGAGACCCAGTACTTC
>TRBJ1-1|TRBV5-6|TRBD1|-
CASSLWTGSDTEAFF
TGTGCCAGCAGCCTCTGGACAGGCAGCGACACTGAAGCTTTCTTT
>TRBJ1-4|TRBV3-1/TRBV3-2|TRBD1|once
CASRQQGGDEKLFF
TGTGCCAGCCGCCAGCAGGGGGGTGATGAAAAACTGTTTTTT
>TRBJ1-2|TRBV2|-|-
CASSEASQGIGYTF
TGTGCCAGCAGTGAAGCATCTCAGGGGATAGGCTACACCTTC
>TRBJ1-1|TRBV7-8|-|-
CASSLGSVNTEAFF
TGTGCCAGCAGCTTAGGGTCAGTTAACACTGAAGCTTTCTTT
>TRBJ1-5|TRBV3-1/TRBV3-2|-|few
CASSRTTGHQPQHF
TGTGCCAGCAGCCGCACAACAGGGCATCAGCCCCAGCATTTT
>TRBJ2-1|TRBV7-3|TRBD2|-
CASSHSGGEYNEQFF
TGTGCCAGCAGCCACAGCGGGGGGGAATACAATGAGCAGTTCTTC
>TRBJ1-5|TRBV2|TRBD1|few
CASSPGQGYQPQHF
TGTGCCAGCAGTCCGGGACAGGGATACCAGCCCCAGCATTTT
>TRBJ2-3|TRBV28|-|-
CASSGATDTQYF
TGTGCCAGCAGTGGAGCGACAGATACGCAGTATTTT
>TRBJ2-3|TRBV7-3|-|-
CASSLSPGDTDTQYF
TGTGCCAGCAGCTTATCTCCGGGGGACACAGATACGCAGTATTTT